This T cell receptor beta chain is drawn from a study of graft-versus-host responses after intestinal transplantation. Study-level background: Recipients had transplants, and these were multivisceral, liver-intestinal, or isolated intestinal. Every recipient underwent anti-thymocyte globulin induction, then tacrolimus and steroids for roughly three years.

Regarding the study as a whole: Among recipient marrow samples, GvH clones were found; some appeared first in ileum or blood. Early declines in HvG clones that occurred post-transplant were associated with peak circulating GvH clone levels.

Germline V gives CDR1 MDHEN, CDR2 SYDVKM. The V gene end was trimmed by 6 bases and the J gene end by 1 base; junction bases not matched to a gene: 7. The CDR3 is 15 residues long. Regarding this clone: The antigen is not known.

Produced via immunoSEQ multiplex PCR; TCRdb's table is partial and in-frame only. The sample lists roughly 81,000 clones, approximately 80% occurring once. The TCR originated in a human donor who received an intestinal transplant. This chain connects TRBV28 to TRBJ2-7; TRBD1 matches 9 bases. The specimen was unstimulated CD4+ T cells sorted from spleen or lymph node cells, collected before intestinal transplant. The CDR3 reads CASRAGTGSSYEQYF. The CDR3, as DNA: TGTGCCAGCAGGGCCGGGACAGGGTCATCCTACGAGCAGTACTTC.